This T cell receptor beta chain was identified in a study of long-term antiretroviral therapy in people with HIV. CDR3 size: 14 residues. V shed 5 bases and J shed 8 bases, with 18 bases lying between them. Per the germline V gene, CDR1 is SGHTA and CDR2 is FQGTGA. General study results and limits: Diversity increased after ART yet remained lower than in transplant donor controls. Dominating the repertoire at all time points were the clones that expanded before ART. CDR3 lengths in HIV samples spanned a narrower range than controls.

Treatment locations for all participants with HIV were in the United States. Remarks on this clone: Its antigen remains unknown.

Running of the v3.0 immunoSEQ assay took place at survey level. Sequencing was performed with immunoSEQ multiplex PCR; in TCRdb, only in-frame clones are kept and a portion is missing. Here the sample spans 15,000 to 20,000 clones, roughly 86% being singletons. The sample in question was unsorted PBMCs, obtained 2.1 years after starting antiretroviral therapy. The rearrangement links TRBV7-3 to TRBJ1-2; D call uncertain. The clonotype was recovered from a man aged 18 to 30 with HIV. The CDR3 coding sequence is TGTGCCAGCAGCCCCTATCCCCCCACGGGAGGCTACACCTTC. Protein: CASSPYPPTGGYTF.